Listed below are T cell receptor beta chains from one sample, sequenced in a study of T cell changes during pregnancy in multiple sclerosis. Repertoires were generated with immunoSEQ multiplex PCR, while TCRdb's copy carries only in-frame clones and drops some. The table includes fewer than 95,000 clones, 90% to 95% detected once. The sequencing here drew on peripheral blood, taken in the first trimester of pregnancy. These receptors were obtained from a female donor with multiple sclerosis, enrolled in a pregnancy study. Each CDR3 is given with its conserved first and last residue. D genes are given only for firm matches. Not every row has a clone size; where given, it reads once, few, many or a size class.

clone_size j_call v_call d_call cdr3_length cdr3_nt cdr3_aa
- TRBJ2-1 TRBV7-2 TRBD1 14 TGTGCCGCGGCGCAGGACAGGGGCTACAATGAGCAGTTCTTC CAAAQDRGYNEQFF
- TRBJ2-2 TRBV5-6 - 13 TGTGCCAGCAGCTGGGCGTATGGGGGGGAGCTGTTTTTT CASSWAYGGELFF
- TRBJ1-3 TRBV29-1 - 11 TGCAGCGTTGTTCGGGGGGACACCATATATTTT CSVVRGDTIYF
- TRBJ2-1 TRBV19 TRBD2 16 TGTGCCAGTACTTTGTTGGCGGGGGGGCTTATGGATGAGCAGTTCTTC CASTLLAGGLMDEQFF
once TRBJ1-1 TRBV6-6 TRBD1 14 TGTGCCAGCTACACCCGGGACAGCAGACCTGAAGCTTTCTTT CASYTRDSRPEAFF
- TRBJ2-7 TRBV19 - 15 TGTGCCAGTACCGGGACATCGAAGAGCTCCTACGAGCAGTACTTC CASTGTSKSSYEQYF
- TRBJ1-1 TRBV27 - 14 TGTGCCAGCAGTTTAAGGGCGGGGAACACTGAAGCTTTCTTT CASSLRAGNTEAFF
- TRBJ2-7 TRBV5-1 - 15 TGCGCCAGCAGCCGTACACGGGGTGATGCCTACGAGCAGTACTTC CASSRTRGDAYEQYF
- TRBJ2-5 TRBV9 - 14 TGTGCCAGCAGCGTAAGTGGGGCCGGGGAGACCCAGTACTTC CASSVSGAGETQYF
- TRBJ1-2 TRBV15 TRBD1 16 TGTGCCACCTTCGAGGGGGCAGGGTTGGCTAACTATGGCTACACCTTC CATFEGAGLANYGYTF
- TRBJ2-7 TRBV27 - 13 TGTGCCAGCCAGCAAGGGGGGGGGCTAGAGCAGTACTTC CASQQGGGLEQYF
- TRBJ2-2 TRBV9 - 17 TGTGCCAGCAGCGTAGGGGTTTACAGAGATAACACCGGGGAGCTGTTTTTT CASSVGVYRDNTGELFF
- TRBJ2-7 TRBV2 - 12 TGTGCCAGCAGGACGAGGTCCTACGAGCAGTACTTC CASRTRSYEQYF
- TRBJ2-7 TRBV5-1 TRBD1 13 TGCGCCAGCAGCGGGGGACAGGGGAACGAGCAGTACTTC CASSGGQGNEQYF
- TRBJ2-4 TRBV7-2 TRBD2 19 TGTGCCAGCAGCTGGCTGACTAGCGGGGGGCTTGTGACCAAAAACATTCAGTACTTC CASSWLTSGGLVTKNIQYF
- TRBJ1-1 TRBV10-1 - 14 TGCGCCAGCAGTGAGGGAGATTTGAACACTGAAGCTTTCTTT CASSEGDLNTEAFF
- TRBJ2-4 TRBV7-9 - 15 TGTGCCAGCAGCTCGGACAGTCTAGCCAAAAACATTCAGTACTTC CASSSDSLAKNIQYF
- TRBJ1-2 TRBV23-1 TRBD1 15 TGCGCCAGCAGTCATTTCTCGGCCAGGGGGCATGGCTACACCTTC CASSHFSARGHGYTF
- TRBJ1-5 TRBV27 TRBD1 14 TGTGCCAGCAGTTTCGGGACAGGCAATCAGCCCCAGCATTTT CASSFGTGNQPQHF
- TRBJ1-3 TRBV9 TRBD1 15 TGTGCCAGCAGCACGGACAGGTTATCTGGAAACACCATATATTTT CASSTDRLSGNTIYF
- TRBJ2-3 TRBV30 - 12 TGTGCCTGGAGTATTTTTATCGATACGCAGTATTTT CAWSIFIDTQYF
- TRBJ2-5 TRBV2 TRBD2 14 TGTGCCAGCAGTGAAGAGCGGGGAAAAGAGACCCAGTACTTC CASSEERGKETQYF
- TRBJ1-6 TRBV9 - 15 TGTGCCAGCAGTACCAGTGCGGGGTATAATTCACCCCTCCACTTT CASSTSAGYNSPLHF
- TRBJ1-3 TRBV7-9 - 17 TGTGCCAGCAGCTTAGGTCTCGGGGGGAAAACTGGAAACACCATATATTTT CASSLGLGGKTGNTIYF
few TRBJ1-1 TRBV6-6 - 13 TGTGCCAGCAGTTACCCGCCGGGGACTGAAGCTTTCTTT CASSYPPGTEAFF
few TRBJ1-1 TRBV30 TRBD1 12 TGTGCCTGGAGAAGGGGGCGGACTGAAGCTTTCTTT CAWRRGRTEAFF
- TRBJ2-7 TRBV11-2 TRBD1 14 TGTGCCAGCAGCTTAGTGACAGGGGCCTACGAGCAGTACTTC CASSLVTGAYEQYF
- TRBJ2-2 TRBV5-6 TRBD2 15 TGTGCCAGCAGCTCGGGGGGGTGGTCTGCCGGGGAGCTGTTTTTT CASSSGGWSAGELFF
- TRBJ1-2 TRBV14 - 14 TGTGCCAGCAGCCAAGTCGGGTGGAACTATGGCTACACCTTC CASSQVGWNYGYTF
- TRBJ1-5 TRBV11-3 TRBD1 13 TGTGCCAGCACCGACAGGGATGGTCAGCCCCAGCATTTT CASTDRDGQPQHF
once TRBJ2-7 TRBV5-4 - 14 TGTGCCAGCAGCCAGGACAGAGGGGTCTACGAGCAGTACTTC CASSQDRGVYEQYF
- TRBJ2-5 TRBV19 - 13 TGTGCCAGTAGTACGGACTTACCAGAGACCCAGTACTTC CASSTDLPETQYF
- TRBJ1-1 TRBV7-9 - 16 TGTGCCAGCAGCCCCCGGGGGAGGGGCCGGGACACTGAAGCTTTCTTT CASSPRGRGRDTEAFF
- TRBJ1-1 TRBV7-9 - 16 TGTGCCAGCAGATCGGGATCGGGGACATTTAACACTGAAGCTTTCTTT CASRSGSGTFNTEAFF
- TRBJ2-7 TRBV11-2 TRBD1 14 TGTGCCAGCAGCTCCCGGGACAGGACCTACGAGCAGTACTTC CASSSRDRTYEQYF
- TRBJ2-5 TRBV19 TRBD2 14 TGTGCCAGTAGTTTATACCGGGGGGGTGAGACCCAGTACTTC CASSLYRGGETQYF
- TRBJ1-5 TRBV5-6 TRBD1 14 TGTGCCAGCAGTCCGGGACAGAACAATCAGCCCCAGCATTTT CASSPGQNNQPQHF
- TRBJ2-1 TRBV27 TRBD1 15 TGTGCCAGCGTACCCGGGACAGGACTGAACAATGAGCAGTTCTTC CASVPGTGLNNEQFF
- TRBJ1-1 TRBV7-9 - 14 TGTGCCAGCAGCTTAGTAGGCGGGAACACTGAAGCTTTCTTT CASSLVGGNTEAFF
- TRBJ2-1 TRBV6-5 - 14 TGTGCCAGCAGCAATTACCAGGGGCACAATGAGCAGTTCTTC CASSNYQGHNEQFF
once TRBJ2-1 TRBV5-8 TRBD1 14 TGTGCCAGCAGCCTAAGACAGGGCTGGGGTGAGCAGTTCTTC CASSLRQGWGEQFF
- TRBJ1-1 TRBV12-5 - 14 TGTGCTAGTGGTGAAGGGGGACGGGTTACTGAAGCTTTCTTT CASGEGGRVTEAFF
- TRBJ2-1 TRBV7-6 - 14 TGTGCCAGCAGCTTATCCAGCGGCTCCGCTGAGCAGTTCTTC CASSLSSGSAEQFF
- TRBJ1-4 TRBV7-9 - 12 TGTGCCAGCAGCCTTAATCCCGAAAAACTGTTTTTT CASSLNPEKLFF
- TRBJ1-1 TRBV2 TRBD1 15 TGTGCCAGCAGTGGCCCCGGACAGGGGAGGGCTGAAGCTTTCTTT CASSGPGQGRAEAFF
- TRBJ1-1 TRBV6-5 - 13 TGTGCCAGCAGTTACCCCGGGAACACTGAAGCTTTCTTT CASSYPGNTEAFF
- TRBJ2-5 TRBV30 - 11 TGTGCCTGGACTAGTCTGGAGACCCAGTACTTC CAWTSLETQYF
- TRBJ1-6 TRBV27 - 15 TGTGCCAGCTCCGGGGGGAGCGCCTATAATTCACCCCTCCACTTT CASSGGSAYNSPLHF
- TRBJ2-5 TRBV15 TRBD1 15 TGTGCCACCAGCAGCCGGACAGGGGGCGCAGAGACCCAGTACTTC CATSSRTGGAETQYF
- TRBJ1-2 TRBV7-9 - 16 TGTGCCAGCAGCTTAGTAACCCCCGGGACACACGATGGCTACACCTTC CASSLVTPGTHDGYTF
- TRBJ2-3 TRBV9 - 15 TGTGCCAGCAGCGAGGGGATTTTTGAGTCGGATACGCAGTATTTT CASSEGIFESDTQYF
once TRBJ2-1 TRBV6-5 - 14 TGTGCCAGCGGGGAGGGGGGCGGATACAATGAGCAGTTCTTC CASGEGGGYNEQFF
- TRBJ1-5 TRBV30 TRBD1 18 TGTGCCTGGAGTGTACTACAGGGGTGCCTGGTTGGCAATCAGCCCCAGCATTTT CAWSVLQGCLVGNQPQHF
- TRBJ1-2 TRBV6-1 - 15 TGTGCCAGCAGTGAAGCTTCAGGGGTAGTTGGTGGCTACACCTTC CASSEASGVVGGYTF
once TRBJ2-2 TRBV6-5 - 15 TGTGCCAGCAGAACCACAGGGTCGAACACCGGGGAGCTGTTTTTT CASRTTGSNTGELFF
- TRBJ2-3 TRBV5-4 - 14 TGTGCCAGCAGCTCCGGGGGGCCCTCAGATACGCAGTATTTT CASSSGGPSDTQYF
- TRBJ2-7 TRBV6-5 TRBD1 14 TGTGCCAGCAGGTTGGGACAGCTCTCCTACGAGCAGTACTTC CASRLGQLSYEQYF